These T cell receptor beta chains were read from a single sample in a study of PD-1 blockade in classical Hodgkin lymphoma. Sequenced by immunoSEQ multiplex PCR; TCRdb stores in-frame clones only, minus some. Among 20,000 or so clones listed, about 87% were seen once. Sample: CD8+ T cells from blood, taken before the fourth cycle of nivolumab. The receptor source for this set is a human donor with classical Hodgkin lymphoma. CDR3s include the opening cysteine and the closing phenylalanine or tryptophan. The order of the fields is clone size, J gene, D gene, V gene, CDR3 DNA, CDR3 protein. A D gene is named only where the DNA matches it firmly. The size entry is marked missing in some rows and otherwise reads once, few, many or a size class.

>few|TRBJ1-2|-|TRBV5-1
TGCGCCAGCAGCTACCAGGCCAACTATGGCTACACCTTC
CASSYQANYGYTF
>-|TRBJ1-3|TRBD1|TRBV10-2
TGCGCCACCGAGGACAGGGCGACAACCTCTGGAAACACCATATATTTT
CATEDRATTSGNTIYF
>-|TRBJ2-1|TRBD1|TRBV6-5
TGTGCCATACAGGGACAGGGGAAGGATGAGCAGTTCTTC
CAIQGQGKDEQFF
>-|TRBJ2-3|TRBD2|TRBV9
TGTGCCAGCAGCGCGGGGGGTACGCAGTATTTT
CASSAGGTQYF
>-|TRBJ2-1|-|TRBV10-3
TGTGCCATCAGTGAGTCTCGCTTCTCCTACAATGAGCAGTTCTTC
CAISESRFSYNEQFF
>-|TRBJ2-5|-|TRBV7-8
TGTGCCAGCAGCCAAGGACGGCCCGGGGAGACCCAGTACTTC
CASSQGRPGETQYF
>once|TRBJ2-2|-|TRBV27
TGTGCCAGCAGTTTAGGGATGATAGGCGGGGAGCTGTTTTTT
CASSLGMIGGELFF
>-|TRBJ2-1|TRBD2|TRBV9
TGTGCCAGCAGCCCCCATCAGAGCGGGAGGGCCGGTGAGCAGTTCTTC
CASSPHQSGRAGEQFF
>-|TRBJ2-7|-|TRBV5-4
TGTGCCAGCCGACGCTGGGGAGAACGCTACCAGCAGTACTTC
CASRRWGERYQQYF
>few|TRBJ2-5|-|TRBV2
TGTGCCAGCCTTTCCTGGAACTTC
CASLSWNF
>-|TRBJ2-5|-|TRBV11-3
TGTGCCAGCAGCTTCGGCAGCCAAGAGACCCAGTACTTC
CASSFGSQETQYF
>-|TRBJ1-4|TRBD1|TRBV7-9
TGTGCCAGCAGCTTAGCTACAGGGGGTGAAAAACTGTTTTTT
CASSLATGGEKLFF
>-|TRBJ2-3|-|TRBV30
TGTGCCTGGAGGCAGGGGTGGGGGTCAGATACGCAGTATTTT
CAWRQGWGSDTQYF
>-|TRBJ1-1|-|TRBV4-1
TGCGCCAGCAGCCATCTCCGGGGGAACACTGAAGCTTTCTTT
CASSHLRGNTEAFF
>-|TRBJ2-2|-|TRBV28
TGTGCCAGCAGTTTAAAGGCGGGGTTGTGGACCGGGGAGCTGTTTTTT
CASSLKAGLWTGELFF
>-|TRBJ1-2|-|TRBV28
TGTGCCAGCAATCTTGGGGGACCGAACTATGGCTACACCTTC
CASNLGGPNYGYTF
>-|TRBJ2-7|-|TRBV9
TGTGCCAGCAGCGACGGGGCCGACGAGCAGTACTTC
CASSDGADEQYF
>once|TRBJ2-7|TRBD1|TRBV4-1
TGCGCCAGCAGCCGAGTGTTAACCGGGACAGGGGGCGTCTACGAGCAGTACTTC
CASSRVLTGTGGVYEQYF
>-|TRBJ2-7|TRBD1|TRBV11-2
TGTGCCAGCAGCCTAGGGAGGGGACAGGGGCGGTACGAGCAGTACTTC
CASSLGRGQGRYEQYF
>-|TRBJ2-1|TRBD2|TRBV29-1
TGCAGCGTTGGGACTAGCGGGAACTCCTACAATGAGCAGTTCTTC
CSVGTSGNSYNEQFF
>-|TRBJ1-1|TRBD1|TRBV11-2
TGTGCCAGCAGCTTATTAGGACAGGGGGGCATGAACACTGAAGCTTTCTTT
CASSLLGQGGMNTEAFF
>-|TRBJ2-2|-|TRBV7-9
TGTGCCAGCAGCTCCACGGACAGTGCGACCACCGGGGAGCTGTTTTTT
CASSSTDSATTGELFF
>-|TRBJ2-7|-|TRBV4-1
TGCGCCAGCAGCTCTAAGGTAGGCGAGCAGTACTTC
CASSSKVGEQYF
>few|TRBJ1-1|-|TRBV4-1
TGCGCCAGCAGCCCAGATTGGAGTGGGACTGAAGCTTTCTTT
CASSPDWSGTEAFF
>-|TRBJ1-5|-|TRBV7-8
TGTGCCAGCAGCTTGGCGGGTCAGCCCCAGCATTTT
CASSLAGQPQHF
>-|TRBJ1-4|-|TRBV5-5
TGTGCCAGCAGCGGGGCCCCTTCAACGGCTAATGAAAAACTGTTTTTT
CASSGAPSTANEKLFF
>-|TRBJ2-7|-|TRBV2
TGTGCCAGCAGTGAATGGACTCCTACCTACGAGCAGTACTTC
CASSEWTPTYEQYF
>-|TRBJ2-7|-|TRBV19
TGTGCCAGTAGTGGGGCCAGCTCCTACGAGCAGTACTTC
CASSGASSYEQYF
>-|TRBJ2-1|TRBD2|TRBV29-1
TGCAGCGTTGAAAGTACTAGCGGGAGAGATGAGCAGTTCTTC
CSVESTSGRDEQFF
>-|TRBJ1-5|-|TRBV6-1
TGTGCCAGCAGTGAAGTAGGGCCAGGCAGAGGGAATCAGCCCCAGCATTTT
CASSEVGPGRGNQPQHF
>-|TRBJ1-5|-|TRBV13
TGTGCCAGCAGCTCCGGGGTAGGGCCCCAGCATTTT
CASSSGVGPQHF
>-|TRBJ1-1|-|TRBV7-3
TGTGCCAGCAGCTTAGATCTGAACACTGAAGCTTTCTTT
CASSLDLNTEAFF
>few|TRBJ2-3|-|TRBV5-1
TGCGCCAGCATGTTCGGGTCGGAAGATACGCAGTATTTT
CASMFGSEDTQYF